The clone carrying this T cell receptor beta chain was detected a few times. Its antigen is as yet unknown. Sample barcodes and UMIs were carried by the TCR alpha and TCR beta cDNA libraries that 5'RACE generated with constant-segment primers. TCRdb itself ran the 5' RACE reads through MiXCR, one entry per CDR3 protein. The sample carries fewer than 250,000 distinct CDR3 sequences, about 27% recorded once. The sample belongs to a study of T-cell memory formation after mild COVID-19. Whole-study context: TCR clusters were mostly confined to one donor each. Study-level results: Mostly located in CM and EM were contracting CD4+ clones, with contracting CD8+ clones located in EMRA. Memory cells collected pre-infection included some clones that later responded, suggesting cross-reactive memory joined.

This receptor was taken from an adult woman who had mild COVID-19 (a few samples of this study predate the infection). Cell type and time point are not known. The specimen was PBMCs or a T cell subset sorted from them (not recorded which).

DNA of the CDR3: TGTGCCAGCAGCCCCCGTGATAGCGGGAGAAAAGAGACCCAGTACTTC. Translated: CASSPRDSGRKETQYF. V gene TRBV11-3 combines with J gene TRBJ2-5; 9 bases are shared with TRBD2. CDR3 length equals 16 residues. After removal of 5 bases from V and 3 bases from J, the junction contained 10 bases not matched to a gene. CDR1 and CDR2 (germline): SGHNT, YENEEA.